This passage covers 7 T cell receptor beta chains from one sample sequenced in a study of blood T cell repertoires in COVID-19. Only in-frame clones appear in the TCRdb table, and some are missing; sequencing was by immunoSEQ multiplex PCR. Of a few hundred thousand clones in the sample, around 90% were seen once. Sample: peripheral blood. These receptors were taken from a young man with active or convalescent COVID-19.

This chain connects TRBV11-2 to TRBJ2-7, with 10 bases that match TRBD1. CDR1 is SGHAT, CDR2 FQNNGV, per germline. CDR3 size: 16 residues. V lost 2 bases to trimming and J lost 3 bases; unmatched junction nucleotides: 7. In DNA, the CDR3 is TGTGCCAGCAGCTTATTATCTGGGACAGGGGTCTACGAGCAGTACTTC. Translated, it gives CASSLLSGTGVYEQYF.

This rearrangement joins TRBV10-3 to TRBJ1-1; D is unclear. The germline V and J ends were trimmed by 10 bases and 3 bases, with 15 bases remaining between them. CDR3 length: 13 amino acids. CDR1 is ENHRY and CDR2 is SYGVKD in the germline V gene. CDR3 sequence: CATENEVDTEAFF. DNA for the CDR3: TGTGCCACCGAGAACGAGGTGGACACTGAAGCTTTCTTT.

This sequence joins TRBV6-2 or TRBV6-3 and TRBJ1-2; 10 bases map to TRBD1. Per the germline V gene, CDR1 is MNHEY and CDR2 is SVGEGT. Trimming at V came to 6 bases and at J to 6 bases, leaving 10 bases not matched to a gene. The CDR3 sequence is 15 residues long. CDR3 nucleotides: TGTGCCAGCAGCGACCGGGACAGGGGACAGGATGGCTACACCTTC. Its protein is CASSDRDRGQDGYTF.

This chain uses TRBV28 with TRBJ2-3; a possible D gene is TRBD2 (7 bases). The germline gives CDR1 MDHEN, CDR2 SYDVKM. This CDR3 spans 14 amino acids. V lost 6 bases to trimming and J lost 8 bases, with 18 bases between them. The CDR3 DNA is TGTGCCAGCAGCCCTGGGGGGGCGCTCGGTACGCAGTATTTT. Translation: CASSPGGALGTQYF.

The chain combines TRBV2 with TRBJ2-1; tentative D call: TRBD2 (7 bases). With 2 bases removed from V and 1 base from J, the gap between germline ends came to 9 bases. This CDR3 region has 15 residues. The germline V gene has CDR1 SNHLY and CDR2 FYNNEI. Here the CDR3 DNA reads TGTGCCAGCAGTGAACGGGGGGCTTCCTACAATGAGCAGTTCTTC. Its translation: CASSERGASYNEQFF.

The CDR3 DNA sequence: TGTGCCAGCAGTCCTCTACTAGCGGGAGCCGGGGAGCTGTTTTTT. Translating it yields CASSPLLAGAGELFF. The chain carries TRBV6-6 and TRBJ2-2; TRBD2 matches at 11 bases. The CDR3 contains 15 residues. Losses at the gene ends were 5 bases for V and 6 bases for J; bases not matched to a gene: 5. Germline V gene sequence: CDR1 MNHNY, CDR2 SVGAGI (reference sequence).

V usage is TRBV28 and J usage is TRBJ1-2; TRBD1 matches 8 bases. The V gene end was trimmed by 4 bases and the J gene end by 7 bases; junction bases not matched to a gene: 5. The CDR3 length is 13 residues. Germline CDR1 is MDHEN and CDR2 is SYDVKM. Written as DNA, the CDR3 is TGTGCCAGCAGTTCCAGGGGGCGTGGTGGCTACACCTTC. It codes for CASSSRGRGGYTF.